This T cell receptor beta chain originates from a study of blood T cell repertoires in COVID-19. Study-wide context: The cDNA or gDNA used as material had been derived from T cells, B-cell-depleted T cells, or PBMCs.

The participants were between about 18 and 95 years old and came from roughly 24 US areas. This CDR3 spans 15 amino acids. Trimming removed 1 base from V and 1 base from J, with 11 bases in between. Looked up from germline, CDR1 is SGDLS and CDR2 is YYNGEE. The repertoire was sequenced with immunoSEQ multiplex PCR; TCRdb's copy has only in-frame clones and lacks some. The table records 490,000 or so clones, approximately 86% of them present only once. Sequences were obtained from PBMCs or T cells enriched from blood (not recorded which). This sequence originates from a woman aged 60-70 years who had recovered from COVID-19. The chain couples TRBV9 to TRBJ2-5; tentatively, D is TRBD1 (5 bases). The CDR3 loop reads CASSVSGAAQETQYF. CDR3 in DNA: TGTGCCAGCAGCGTAAGTGGGGCGGCCCAAGAGACCCAGTACTTC.